The following is a T cell receptor beta chain sequence with its context. Its specificity is not known. Receiving focal radiation plus CTLA-4 blockade with ipilimumab were patients who had chemo-refractory metastatic non-small-cell lung cancer. V was trimmed by 2 bases and J by 5 bases, leaving 9 bases between them. The CDR3 contains 13 residues. Germline CDR1 is LNHDA and CDR2 is SQIVND (reference sequence). Produced via immunoSEQ multiplex PCR; TCRdb's table is partial and in-frame only. Here the sample spans 90,000 to 100,000 clones, around 84% being singletons. The source of the sample is a study of radiotherapy plus CTLA-4 blockade in lung cancer. Looking at the study overall: Among enrolled patients, under 20% responded and 25% to 35% achieved disease control.

Study observations and caveats: Following radiotherapy plus ipilimumab, tumor-derived TCR clones expanded in the blood.

The rearrangement joins TRBV19 to TRBJ1-2; D uncertain. This specimen consisted of peripheral blood, obtained from a patient treated with radiotherapy plus ipilimumab. The source is a human donor with non-small cell lung cancer that progressed on radiotherapy plus ipilimumab. DNA of the CDR3: TGTGCCAGTAGTATAAAGAGGGATTATGGCTACACCTTC. Translating it yields CASSIKRDYGYTF.